This T cell receptor beta chain was sequenced during a study of blood T cell repertoires in COVID-19. Study information: The origin of the acute and convalescent COVID-19 samples was the United States, Italy and Spain.

V trimming: 0 bases; J trimming: 7 bases; junction bases outside the gene matches: 7. The CDR3 is 15 amino acids. Germline V gene sequence: CDR1 SGHRS, CDR2 YFSETQ. The authors' processing: Reference gene primer amplification yielded estimated nucleated cell counts. Method: immunoSEQ multiplex PCR; TCRdb's copy keeps in-frame clones and lacks some. The DNA was the basis for D and trimming; V, J and clone size are from that table. The table includes around 220,000 clones, around 87% detected once. Participants' own reports of clinical history determined their cohort assignment. The chain combines TRBV5-1 with TRBJ1-5, with 7 bases fitting TRBD1. Sequencing was done on a sample of PBMCs or T cells enriched from blood (not recorded which). This TCR came from a woman aged 25 to 39 with acute COVID-19. The CDR3 spells CASSLGGGKGQPQHF. The CDR3 bases are TGCGCCAGCAGCTTGGGAGGGGGCAAAGGACAGCCCCAGCATTTT.